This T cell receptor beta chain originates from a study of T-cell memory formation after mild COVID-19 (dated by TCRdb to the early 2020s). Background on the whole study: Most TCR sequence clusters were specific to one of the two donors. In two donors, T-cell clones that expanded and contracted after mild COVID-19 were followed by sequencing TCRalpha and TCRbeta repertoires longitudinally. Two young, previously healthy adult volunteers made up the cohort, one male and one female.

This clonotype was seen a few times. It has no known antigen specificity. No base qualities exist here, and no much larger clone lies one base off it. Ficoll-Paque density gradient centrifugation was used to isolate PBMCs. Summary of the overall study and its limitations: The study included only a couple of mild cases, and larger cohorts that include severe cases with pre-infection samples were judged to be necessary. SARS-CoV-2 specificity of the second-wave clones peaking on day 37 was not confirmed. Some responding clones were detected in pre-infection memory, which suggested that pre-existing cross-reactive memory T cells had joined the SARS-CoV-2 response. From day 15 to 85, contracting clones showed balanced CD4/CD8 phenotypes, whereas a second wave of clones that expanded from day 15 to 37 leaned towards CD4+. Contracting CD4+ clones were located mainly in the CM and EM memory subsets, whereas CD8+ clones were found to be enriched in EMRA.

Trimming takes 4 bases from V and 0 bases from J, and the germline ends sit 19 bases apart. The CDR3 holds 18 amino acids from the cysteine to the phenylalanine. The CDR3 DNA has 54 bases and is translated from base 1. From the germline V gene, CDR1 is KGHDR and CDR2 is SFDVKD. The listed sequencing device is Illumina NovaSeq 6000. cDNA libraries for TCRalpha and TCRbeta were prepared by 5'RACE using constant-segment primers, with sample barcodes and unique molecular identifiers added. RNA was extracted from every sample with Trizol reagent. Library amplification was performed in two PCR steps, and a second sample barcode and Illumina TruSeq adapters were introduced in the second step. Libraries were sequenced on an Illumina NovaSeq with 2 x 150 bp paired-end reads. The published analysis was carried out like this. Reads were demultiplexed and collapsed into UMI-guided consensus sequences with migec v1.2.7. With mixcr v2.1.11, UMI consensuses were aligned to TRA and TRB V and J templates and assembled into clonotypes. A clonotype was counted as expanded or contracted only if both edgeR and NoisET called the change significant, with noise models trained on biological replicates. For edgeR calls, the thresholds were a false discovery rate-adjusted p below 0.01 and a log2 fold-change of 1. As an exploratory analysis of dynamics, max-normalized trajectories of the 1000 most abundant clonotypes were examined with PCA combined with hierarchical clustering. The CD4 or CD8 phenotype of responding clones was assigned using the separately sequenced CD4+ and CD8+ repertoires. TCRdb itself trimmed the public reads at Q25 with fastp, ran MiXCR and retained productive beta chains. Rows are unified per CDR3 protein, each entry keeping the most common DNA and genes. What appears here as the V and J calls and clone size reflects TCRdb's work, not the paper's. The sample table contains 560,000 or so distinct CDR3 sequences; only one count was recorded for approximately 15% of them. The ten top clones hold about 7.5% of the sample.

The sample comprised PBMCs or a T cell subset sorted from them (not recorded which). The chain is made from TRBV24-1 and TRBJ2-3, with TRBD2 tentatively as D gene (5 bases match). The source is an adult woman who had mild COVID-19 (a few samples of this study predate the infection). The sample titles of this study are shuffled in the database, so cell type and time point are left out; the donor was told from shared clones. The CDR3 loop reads CATSEPSGAVTSTDTQYF. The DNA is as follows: TGTGCCACCAGTGAACCAAGCGGAGCTGTTACTAGCACAGATACGCAGTATTTT.